This record looks at one TCR beta chain sequence and its context. Its antigen is not identified. The sample originates from a study of T cell responses to AZD1222 COVID-19 vaccine. Overall study: Second doses at about 4 or about 12 weeks were pooled. Findings of the study overall: Baseline antibody screening turned up just a handful of seropositive AZD1222 recipients. Scientists sampled the repertoires only once the peak T cell response had passed.

CDR1 and CDR2 from the germline V gene are LGHNA and YNFKEQ. The V gene lost 4 bases and the J gene lost 0 bases, with 9 bases spanning the gap. CDR3 size: 15 residues. TCRdb keeps only in-frame clones here, not all; method: immunoSEQ multiplex PCR. The sample holds more than 150,000 clones; about 90% are singletons and the top ten take 5% to 7%. The chain has TRBV4-2 and TRBJ2-2; D remains ambiguous. Sequencing was performed on peripheral blood, taken on day 0 of AZD1222 vaccination. This sequence originates from an adult in good health. Here the CDR3 DNA reads TGTGCCAGCAGCCGATCGGAGTCGAACACCGGGGAGCTGTTTTTT. It yields the protein CASSRSESNTGELFF.